This T cell receptor (beta chain) was recorded in a study of T cells in localized non-small cell lung cancer. Study results and caveats: Maximal T cell clonality occurred in uninvolved adjacent lung, with tumor ranking below it.

This table comes from immunoSEQ multiplex PCR, and its TCRdb copy is limited to in-frame clones, with some not included. Of about 82,000 clones listed, 60% to 85% are singletons. CDR3 length: 16 residues. The V gene end was trimmed by 1 base and the J gene end by 1 base; junction bases not matched to a gene: 1. Germline V lookup: CDR1 ENHRY, CDR2 SYGVKD. With regard to this clone: Its antigen is not known.

Material: PBMCs, obtained before any cancer treatment. The chain joins TRBV10-3 to TRBJ2-1; 10 bases fit TRBD1. The clonotype comes from a man aged 40 to 70 with stage II squamous cell lung carcinoma. The CDR3: CAISELGQGSYNEQFF. Written as DNA, the CDR3 is TGTGCCATCAGTGAGTTGGGACAGGGGTCCTACAATGAGCAGTTCTTC.